This entry describes one TCR beta chain. This CDR3 has 19 amino acids. Germline-derived CDR1 and CDR2 are SGHRS and YFSETQ. V lost 4 bases, J lost 8 bases, and 17 bases stayed unmatched. These data originate in a study of blood T cell repertoires in COVID-19. As processed by the authors: Amplification of reference gene primers was used by the study to estimate nucleated cell counts. Assay: immunoSEQ multiplex PCR; the TCRdb copy retains only in-frame clones and omits some. The DNA gave D and trimming, while V, J and clone size come from that table. The sample records about 180,000 clones, more than 75% being singletons.

The sequence was obtained from a human donor with acute COVID-19. The donor label of this sample is uncertain. Input material: PBMCs or T cells enriched from blood (not recorded which). The chain couples TRBV5-1 to TRBJ1-6; the match to TRBD1 covers 11 bases. The CDR3: CASSPWTGGASGGDSPLHF. The CDR3 bases are TGCGCCAGCAGCCCATGGACAGGGGGCGCCTCAGGGGGCGATTCACCCCTCCACTTT.